What follows describes a single TCR beta chain. Its antigen is currently not known. Base qualities are not at hand, and no much larger clone is one base apart. The immunoSEQ Assay, a bias-controlled multiplex PCR, was used to amplify TCRbeta CDR3 regions from genomic DNA. The published analysis was carried out like this. The number of nucleated cells in each sample was estimated by amplification of reference gene primers within the assay. To quantify the absolute abundance of each unique TCRbeta CDR3 rearrangement, sequence reads were collapsed and filtered. For each sample, productive Simpson clonality was calculated by taking the square root of Simpson's diversity index across productive rearrangements. This is the immuneACCESS table as TCRdb keeps it, with only in-frame sequences that have V and J called. A part of the clones is gone; compared with another copy, unresolved V genes explain less than half, and the rest is unexplained. V and J calls and clone size are copied from that table; D and trimming were computed from the DNA. This sample is represented by 150,000 to 200,000 clones; under 85% of them were singletons. Roughly 1.1% of the sample goes to the ten largest clones.

Another Seattle source contributed samples from volunteer blood donors who had recovered from COVID-19. Whole blood was collected in K2EDTA tubes by collaborating institutions according to the institutions' own protocols. For TCRbeta analysis, collaborators shipped samples in one of three forms: frozen whole blood, isolated PBMCs, or DNA extracted from either of those sample types. This sample was included in a study of blood T cell repertoires in COVID-19 (dated by TCRdb to between 2020 and 2021). Background for the entire study: The collaborator samples originated in the United States, Italy and Spain and spanned the acute and convalescent phases of COVID-19. The material from the prospective study consisted of cDNA or gDNA derived from T cells, B-cell-depleted T cells, or PBMCs. Deeply sampled blood TCRbeta repertoires from subjects exposed to, actively infected with, or recovered from COVID-19 were included in the dataset. The repertoires were made available in a free public database intended to serve as a resource for research on the immune response to SARS-CoV-2. The samples were drawn from two sources: the first 160 participants of the ongoing ImmuneRACE study, and some 1,300 subjects contributed by 6 global collaborators. Sample metadata almost always included a de-identified subject ID, COVID-19 status, age in years and sex. Where HLA class I and class II types were available, the types were taken from metadata supplied by the sample provider, not from assay-based typing. The full study reports these points: How much clinical and demographic metadata was included differed by source and by participant, and the metadata was provided uncurated.

The sequenced sample consisted of peripheral blood. This TCR was sampled from a man in his sixties who had recovered from COVID-19.

The CDR3 region: CASSFSPQGVEYGYTF. The base sequence is TGTGCCAGCAGCTTTTCCCCACAGGGAGTTGAATATGGCTACACCTTC. Recombination joined TRBV7-8 with TRBJ1-2; D gene: possibly TRBD1, on 6 matching bases. Taken from cysteine to phenylalanine, the CDR3 has 16 residues. Only CDR3 DNA remains: 48 bases, in frame from the first base. V is clipped by 3 bases and J by 5 bases, and the sequence between their germline boundaries is 19 bases long. Reading the germline V gene gives CDR1 SGHVS and CDR2 FQNEAQ.